These T cell receptor beta chains were read from a single sample in a study of early T cells in non-severe SARS-CoV-2 infection. One entry per CDR3 protein results from TCRdb running MiXCR on the 5' RACE reads. The sample yields tens of thousands of distinct CDR3 sequences, 9.5% to 15% seen once. The sequences come from whole blood, collected at baseline. These receptor sequences come from an adult who was a healthcare worker with PCR-confirmed SARS-CoV-2 infection or an uninfected control (not recorded which). Both conserved end residues are part of each CDR3. The D gene is left open where the match is weak. Clone size is shown for a subset of rows, as once, few, many or a class of expanded clone.

CASSGQVGTEAFF,TGTGCCAGCAGTGGGCAGGTTGGCACTGAAGCTTTCTTT,TRBJ1-1,many,TRBV6-1,-
CSAPLSPEAFF,TGCAGTGCTCCCCTCTCCCCTGAAGCTTTCTTT,TRBJ1-1,-,TRBV20-1,-
CASSQGRGSTDTQYF,TGCGCCAGCAGCCAAGGTCGCGGGAGCACAGATACGCAGTATTTT,TRBJ2-3,few,TRBV4-1,-
CASSWTGGYNEQFF,TGTGCCAGCAGTTGGACAGGAGGCTACAATGAGCAGTTCTTC,TRBJ2-1,many,TRBV28,TRBD1
CASSIDFTGGYGYTF,TGTGCCAGCAGTATCGACTTTACAGGGGGTTATGGCTACACCTTC,TRBJ1-2,few,TRBV6-1,TRBD1
CASSHLRGTVHNEQFF,TGTGCCAGCAGCCATCTCCGGGGGACAGTCCACAATGAGCAGTTCTTC,TRBJ2-1,-,TRBV11-2,-
CSARPAGRNTEAFF,TGCAGTGCTAGACCCGCGGGCCGGAACACTGAAGCTTTCTTT,TRBJ1-1,-,TRBV20-1,-
CSANTGNTGELFF,TGCAGTGCTAATACAGGGAACACCGGGGAGCTGTTTTTT,TRBJ2-2,many,TRBV20-1,-
CASSGTGLQIAKNIQYF,TGTGCCAGCAGCGGGACAGGCCTCCAAATAGCCAAAAACATTCAGTACTTC,TRBJ2-4,-,TRBV2,TRBD1
CSAKGTGLAKNIQYF,TGCAGTGCAAAGGGGACAGGTCTAGCCAAAAACATTCAGTACTTC,TRBJ2-4,many,TRBV20-1,TRBD1
CASSRSRVGEKLFF,TGTGCCAGCAGCCGAAGCCGGGTCGGAGAAAAACTGTTTTTT,TRBJ1-4,many,TRBV5-6,-
CASSRPKSGNTIYF,TGTGCCAGCAGCCGGCCGAAGAGTGGAAACACCATATATTTT,TRBJ1-3,-,TRBV11-2,-
CAISGQLNSYEQYF,TGTGCCATCAGTGGGCAGCTTAACTCCTACGAGCAGTACTTC,TRBJ2-7,few,TRBV10-3,-
CASTRGKGEYTEAFF,TGTGCCAGCACCCGGGGGAAAGGGGAATACACTGAAGCTTTCTTT,TRBJ1-1,few,TRBV6-5,-
CSARDRSYNSPLHF,TGCAGTGCTAGAGACAGGTCCTATAATTCACCCCTCCACTTT,TRBJ1-6,many,TRBV20-1,-
CASSYGQGRQPQHF,TGTGCCAGCAGTTACGGACAGGGCAGGCAGCCCCAGCATTTT,TRBJ1-5,-,TRBV6-5,TRBD1
CASSYPDRRQEAFF,TGTGCCAGCAGCTACCCGGACAGGAGGCAGGAAGCTTTCTTT,TRBJ1-1,few,TRBV7-2,TRBD1
CASSESHGFISGTANLRWGQYF,TGCGCCAGCAGTGAGTCGCATGGGTTTATCTCGGGGACAGCGAACCTACGGTGGGGGCAGTACTTC,TRBJ2-7,-,TRBV10-1,TRBD1
CASSLSGQLSYEQYF,TGTGCCAGCAGTCTCTCGGGACAGCTATCCTACGAGCAGTACTTC,TRBJ2-7,-,TRBV12-3/TRBV12-4,TRBD1
CASSPTGRTNEKLFF,TGTGCCAGCAGCCCTACGGGACGAACTAATGAAAAACTGTTTTTT,TRBJ1-4,-,TRBV28,-
CASSLGRSGYEQYF,TGCGCCAGCAGCTTGGGCCGGTCCGGATACGAGCAGTACTTC,TRBJ2-7,-,TRBV5-1,-
CATGLDRNYGYTF,TGTGCCACCGGACTGGACAGGAACTATGGCTACACCTTC,TRBJ1-2,many,TRBV15,TRBD1
CASSLIPRGAGTDTQYF,TGTGCCAGCAGCTTGATACCCCGGGGGGCGGGCACAGATACGCAGTATTTT,TRBJ2-3,-,TRBV7-6,-
CASTRRGNTEAFF,TGTGCCAGCACCCGCAGGGGGAACACTGAAGCTTTCTTT,TRBJ1-1,-,TRBV21-1,-
CSARDPGGQSSGANVLTF,TGCAGTGCTAGAGATCCTGGGGGGCAGAGCTCTGGGGCCAACGTCCTGACTTTC,TRBJ2-6,-,TRBV20-1,-
CASSFAGAGKTQYF,TGTGCCAGCAGTTTCGCGGGGGCGGGAAAGACCCAGTACTTC,TRBJ2-5,many,TRBV28,-
CALRSPPPQETQYF,TGTGCCCTCCGAAGCCCCCCTCCCCAAGAGACCCAGTACTTC,TRBJ2-5,few,TRBV21-1,-
CASSESVAGGNYNEQFF,TGCGCCAGCAGTGAGTCAGTGGCGGGGGGAAACTACAATGAGCAGTTCTTC,TRBJ2-1,few,TRBV10-2,TRBD2
CASSSPPDRLQNIQYF,TGTGCCAGCAGCTCACCGCCAGACAGACTACAAAACATTCAGTACTTC,TRBJ2-4,-,TRBV11-2,-
CAIKGLPGQGADGYTF,TGTGCCATAAAAGGCCTTCCCGGGCAGGGGGCGGATGGCTACACCTTC,TRBJ1-2,many,TRBV10-3,TRBD1
CASSEGLAVYNEQFF,TGTGCCAGCAGCGAGGGACTAGCGGTCTATAATGAGCAGTTCTTC,TRBJ2-1,many,TRBV7-9,TRBD2
CASSTGTGLYEQYF,TGTGCCAGCAGCACCGGGACAGGACTCTACGAGCAGTACTTC,TRBJ2-7,-,TRBV7-9,TRBD1
CSVVRQAEGAQETQYF,TGCAGCGTTGTGCGTCAGGCAGAGGGAGCTCAAGAGACCCAGTACTTC,TRBJ2-5,few,TRBV29-1,-
CASSSRISYDQYF,TGCGCCAGCAGCTCTCGGATCTCCTACGATCAGTACTTC,TRBJ2-7,-,TRBV5-1,-
CASSHSGQGGTDTQYF,TGTGCCAGCAGCCACTCGGGACAGGGAGGAACAGATACGCAGTATTTT,TRBJ2-3,-,TRBV3-1,TRBD1
CRGLPGVYTEAFF,TGCAGGGGTCTACCAGGGGTTTACACTGAAGCTTTCTTT,TRBJ1-1,-,TRBV20-1,-
CAISVQGLSPQHF,TGTGCCATCAGTGTCCAGGGTTTATCGCCCCAGCATTTT,TRBJ1-5,many,TRBV10-3,-
CASSSDPQGYEQYF,TGTGCCAGCAGCTCTGACCCTCAGGGATACGAGCAGTACTTC,TRBJ2-7,few,TRBV5-4,-
CASSFGGYGYTF,TGTGCCAGCAGTTTCGGGGGCTATGGCTACACCTTC,TRBJ1-2,medium-sized,TRBV28,-
CASSPSGSSTGELFF,TGTGCCAGCAGCCCTTCGGGGAGCAGCACCGGGGAGCTGTTTTTT,TRBJ2-2,few,TRBV11-3,-
CASSLSQRAAFF,TGTGCCAGCAGTCTCTCCCAGAGGGCGGCTTTCTTT,TRBJ1-1,-,TRBV14,-
CASSYRLAGEETQYF,TGTGCCAGCAGCTACAGACTAGCGGGGGAAGAGACCCAGTACTTC,TRBJ2-5,many,TRBV14,TRBD2
CASSSPHMTQETQYF,TGTGCCAGCAGCTCACCACATATGACCCAAGAGACCCAGTACTTC,TRBJ2-5,few,TRBV7-9,-
CASSSWGPQETQYF,TGTGCCAGCAGTTCTTGGGGACCCCAAGAGACCCAGTACTTC,TRBJ2-5,many,TRBV28,-
CSVALRDDYGYTF,TGCAGCGTTGCCCTCAGGGATGACTATGGCTACACCTTC,TRBJ1-2,-,TRBV29-1,-
CASSRRGTEELFF,TGTGCCAGCAGTCGCAGGGGCACCGAGGAGCTGTTTTTT,TRBJ2-2,few,TRBV28,-
CATSRDWGQGARYEQYF,TGTGCCACCAGCAGAGATTGGGGACAGGGGGCGCGGTACGAGCAGTACTTC,TRBJ2-7,many,TRBV15,TRBD1
CASSVVGSGGSSYNEQFF,TGTGCCAGCAGCGTAGTGGGTAGCGGGGGGAGCTCCTACAATGAGCAGTTCTTC,TRBJ2-1,few,TRBV9,TRBD2
CASSQEGTGPRGEQYF,TGTGCCAGCAGCCAAGAGGGGACAGGGCCCCGGGGCGAGCAGTACTTC,TRBJ2-7,-,TRBV3-1,TRBD1
CASSLGLAGRPYEQYF,TGCGCCAGCAGCTTGGGCCTAGCGGGGCGCCCCTACGAGCAGTACTTC,TRBJ2-7,-,TRBV5-1,TRBD2
CASSHRDDAYEQYF,TGTGCCAGCAGCCACCGGGACGATGCCTACGAGCAGTACTTC,TRBJ2-7,many,TRBV7-9,-
CASSPKGRQVTDTQYF,TGTGCCAGCAGTCCCAAGGGGAGGCAGGTCACAGATACGCAGTATTTT,TRBJ2-3,many,TRBV2,-
CASSQSGGGTDTQYF,TGTGCCAGCAGCCAATCAGGAGGTGGGACAGATACGCAGTATTTT,TRBJ2-3,few,TRBV3-1,-
CAICTSGTDTQYF,TGTGCCATCTGCACTAGCGGCACAGATACGCAGTATTTT,TRBJ2-3,-,TRBV10-3,TRBD2
CASSFLVGRNTEAFF,TGCGCCAGCAGCTTCTTGGTCGGAAGGAACACTGAAGCTTTCTTT,TRBJ1-1,few,TRBV5-1,-
CASSPTGNEKLFF,TGTGCCAGCAGCCCCACGGGAAATGAAAAACTGTTTTTT,TRBJ1-4,many,TRBV7-2,-
CASTPGNPNYGYTF,TGTGCCAGCACTCCAGGGAACCCAAACTATGGCTACACCTTC,TRBJ1-2,-,TRBV27,-
CASRPIQDRNYGYTF,TGTGCCAGCCGCCCTATTCAGGACAGAAACTATGGCTACACCTTC,TRBJ1-2,few,TRBV18,-
CASSFYTEAFF,TGTGCCAGCAGCTTTTACACTGAAGCTTTCTTT,TRBJ1-1,many,TRBV7-2,-